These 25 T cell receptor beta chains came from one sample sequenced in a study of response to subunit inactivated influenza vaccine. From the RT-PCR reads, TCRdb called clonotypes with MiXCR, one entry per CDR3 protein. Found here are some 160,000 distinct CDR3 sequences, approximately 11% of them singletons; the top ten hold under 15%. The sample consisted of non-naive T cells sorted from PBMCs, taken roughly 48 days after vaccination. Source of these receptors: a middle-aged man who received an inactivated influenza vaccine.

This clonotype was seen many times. CDR3 DNA sequence: TGTGCCAGCAGTTACGGGGGAGCCAACTACTACGAGCAGTACTTC. Its translation: CASSYGGANYYEQYF. This chain uses TRBV6-5 with TRBJ2-7, with D perhaps being TRBD1 or TRBD2 (5 bases each). Germline CDR1 MNHEY, CDR2 SVGAGI. The CDR3 is 15 residues long. The germline V and J ends were trimmed by 2 bases and 3 bases, with 14 bases remaining between them.

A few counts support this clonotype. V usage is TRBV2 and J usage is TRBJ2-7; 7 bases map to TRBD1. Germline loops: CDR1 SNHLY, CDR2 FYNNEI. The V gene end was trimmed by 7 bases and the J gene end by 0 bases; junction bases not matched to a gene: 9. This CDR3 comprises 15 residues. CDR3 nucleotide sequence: TGTGCCAGCATCGTCGACAGGGCGAGCTCCTACGAGCAGTACTTC. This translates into CASIVDRASSYEQYF. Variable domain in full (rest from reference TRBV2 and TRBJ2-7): EPEVTQTPSHQVTQMGQEVILRCVPISNHLYFYWYRQILGQKVEFLVSFYNNEISEKSEIFDDQFSVERPDGSNFTLKIRSTKLEDSAMYFCASIVDRASSYEQYFGPGTRLTVT.

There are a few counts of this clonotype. As DNA, the CDR3 is TGTGCCAGCAGCCGCTCGTTACAGCGTCCCTACTCTGGGGCCAACGTCCTGACTTTC. Protein: CASSRSLQRPYSGANVLTF. The J gene is TRBJ2-6, the V gene TRBV6-1; D not certain. V lost 6 bases, J lost 0 bases, and 21 bases lay in between. Germline V gene data show CDR1 as MNHNS and CDR2 as SASEGT. This CDR3 has 19 amino acids.

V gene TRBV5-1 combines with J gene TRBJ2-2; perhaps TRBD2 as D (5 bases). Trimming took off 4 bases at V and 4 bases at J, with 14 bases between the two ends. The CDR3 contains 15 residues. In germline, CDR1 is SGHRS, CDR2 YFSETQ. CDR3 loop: CASSPAGTATGELFF. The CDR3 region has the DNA TGCGCCAGCAGCCCCGCGGGTACAGCCACCGGGGAGCTGTTTTTT.

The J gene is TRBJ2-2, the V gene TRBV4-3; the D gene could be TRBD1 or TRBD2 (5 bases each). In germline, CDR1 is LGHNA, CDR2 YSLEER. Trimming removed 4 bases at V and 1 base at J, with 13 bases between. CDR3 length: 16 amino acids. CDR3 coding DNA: TGCGCCAGCAGCCCAGTAGGGGACCTGAACACCGGGGAGCTGTTTTTT. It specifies CASSPVGDLNTGELFF.

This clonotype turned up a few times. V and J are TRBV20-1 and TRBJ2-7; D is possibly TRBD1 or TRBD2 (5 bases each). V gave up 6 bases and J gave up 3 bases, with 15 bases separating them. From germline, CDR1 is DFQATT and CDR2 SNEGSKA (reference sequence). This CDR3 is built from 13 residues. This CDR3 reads CSAEGPNSYEQYF. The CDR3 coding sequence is TGCAGTGCCGAGGGACCAAATAGCTACGAGCAGTACTTC.

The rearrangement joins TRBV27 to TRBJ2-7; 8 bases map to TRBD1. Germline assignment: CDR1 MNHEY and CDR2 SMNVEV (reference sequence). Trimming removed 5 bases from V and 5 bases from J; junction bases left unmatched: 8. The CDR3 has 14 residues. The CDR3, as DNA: TGTGCCAGCAGTATAAAGACAGGGGTACACGAGCAGTACTTC. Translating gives CASSIKTGVHEQYF.

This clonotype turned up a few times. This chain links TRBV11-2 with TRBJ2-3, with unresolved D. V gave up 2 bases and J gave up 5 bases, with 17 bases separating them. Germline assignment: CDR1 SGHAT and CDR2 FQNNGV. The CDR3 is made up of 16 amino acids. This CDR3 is CASSLLILEAGDTQYF. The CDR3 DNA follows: TGTGCCAGCAGCTTACTGATACTGGAAGCAGGAGATACGCAGTATTTT.

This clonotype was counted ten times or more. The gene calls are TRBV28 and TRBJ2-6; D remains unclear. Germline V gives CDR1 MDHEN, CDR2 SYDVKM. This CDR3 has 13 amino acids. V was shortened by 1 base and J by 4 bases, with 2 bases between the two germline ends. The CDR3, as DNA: TGTGCCAGCAGTTTATCCGGGGCCAACGTCCTGACTTTC. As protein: CASSLSGANVLTF.

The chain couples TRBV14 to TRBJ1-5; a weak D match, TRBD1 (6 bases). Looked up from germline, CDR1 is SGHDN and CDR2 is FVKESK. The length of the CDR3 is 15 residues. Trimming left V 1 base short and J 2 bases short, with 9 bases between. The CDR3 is CASSQARTGNQPQHF. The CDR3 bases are TGTGCCAGCAGCCAAGCGAGGACAGGCAATCAGCCCCAGCATTTT.

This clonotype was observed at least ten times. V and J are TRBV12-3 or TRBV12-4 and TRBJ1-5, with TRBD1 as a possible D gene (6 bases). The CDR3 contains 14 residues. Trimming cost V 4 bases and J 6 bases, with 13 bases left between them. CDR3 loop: CASSSGTLSQPQHF. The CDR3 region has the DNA TGTGCCAGCAGTTCCGGGACACTCTCTCAGCCCCAGCATTTT.

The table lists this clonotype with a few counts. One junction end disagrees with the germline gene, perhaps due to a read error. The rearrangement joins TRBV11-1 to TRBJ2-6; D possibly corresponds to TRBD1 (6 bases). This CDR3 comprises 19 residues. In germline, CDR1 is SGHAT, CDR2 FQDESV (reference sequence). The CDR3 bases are TGTGCCAGCAGCGAAATAACAGGGCCCGTTCGGTCTGGGACCAACGTCCTGACTTTC. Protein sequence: CASSEITGPVRSGTNVLTF.

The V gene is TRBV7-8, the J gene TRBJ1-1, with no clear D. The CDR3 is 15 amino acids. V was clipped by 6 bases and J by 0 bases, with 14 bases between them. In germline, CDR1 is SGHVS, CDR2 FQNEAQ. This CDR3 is CASRGDGPMNTEAFF. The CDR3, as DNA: TGTGCCAGCAGGGGAGACGGTCCTATGAACACTGAAGCTTTCTTT. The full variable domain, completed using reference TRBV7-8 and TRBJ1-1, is GAGVSQSPRYKVAKRGQDVALRCDPISGHVSLFWYQQALGQGPEFLTYFQNEAQLDKSGLPSDRFFAERPEGSVSTLKIQRTQQEDSAVYLCASRGDGPMNTEAFFGQGTRLTVV.

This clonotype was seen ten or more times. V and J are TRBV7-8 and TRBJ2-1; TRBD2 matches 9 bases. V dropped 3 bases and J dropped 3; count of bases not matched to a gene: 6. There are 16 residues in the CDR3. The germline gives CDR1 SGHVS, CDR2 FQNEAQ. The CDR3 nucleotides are TGTGCCAGCAGCTTCGAAGCGGGGGGACTCTACAATGAGCAGTTCTTC. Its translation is CASSFEAGGLYNEQFF.

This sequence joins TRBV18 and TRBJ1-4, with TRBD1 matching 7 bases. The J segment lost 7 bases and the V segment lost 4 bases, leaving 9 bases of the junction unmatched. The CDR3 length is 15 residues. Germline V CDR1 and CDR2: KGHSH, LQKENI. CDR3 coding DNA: TGTGCCAGCTCACTCCACAGGGGAGAACGTGAAAAACTGTTTTTT. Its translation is CASSLHRGEREKLFF. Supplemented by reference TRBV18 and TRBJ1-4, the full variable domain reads NAGVMQNPRHLVRRRGQEARLRCSPMKGHSHVYWYRQLPEEGLKFMVYLQKENIIDESGMPKERFSAEFPKEGPSILRIQQVVRGDSAAYFCASSLHRGEREKLFFGSGTQLSVL.

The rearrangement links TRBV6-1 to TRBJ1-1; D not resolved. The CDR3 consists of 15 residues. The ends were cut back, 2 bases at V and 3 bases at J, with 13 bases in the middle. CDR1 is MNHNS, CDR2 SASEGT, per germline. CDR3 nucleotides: TGTGCCAGCAGTGAAATCGCGCTTGGGGACACTGAAGCTTTCTTT. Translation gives CASSEIALGDTEAFF.

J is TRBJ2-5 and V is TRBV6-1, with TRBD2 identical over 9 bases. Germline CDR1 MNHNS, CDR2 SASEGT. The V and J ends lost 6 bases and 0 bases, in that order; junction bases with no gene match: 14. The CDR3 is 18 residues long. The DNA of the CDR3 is TGTGCCAGCAGGGCACAGGGCTCTAGCGGGAATCACCAAGAGACCCAGTACTTC. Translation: CASRAQGSSGNHQETQYF.

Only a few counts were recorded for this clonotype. CDR3 nucleotides: TGTGCCAAGACCGGACAGGGGGGCAATGAAGCTTTCTTT. It encodes CAKTGQGGNEAFF. The chain recombines TRBV2 with TRBJ1-1, with TRBD1 matching over 10 bases. In germline, CDR1 is SNHLY, CDR2 FYNNEI. CDR3 length: 13 amino acids. V was clipped by 10 bases and J by 7 bases; unmatched bases: 9.

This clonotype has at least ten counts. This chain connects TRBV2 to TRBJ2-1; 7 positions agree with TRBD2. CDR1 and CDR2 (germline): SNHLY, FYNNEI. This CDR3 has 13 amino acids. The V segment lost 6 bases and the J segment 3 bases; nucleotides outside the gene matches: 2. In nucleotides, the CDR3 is TGTGCCAGCAGGCGGGAGCACTACAATGAGCAGTTCTTC. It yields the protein CASRREHYNEQFF.

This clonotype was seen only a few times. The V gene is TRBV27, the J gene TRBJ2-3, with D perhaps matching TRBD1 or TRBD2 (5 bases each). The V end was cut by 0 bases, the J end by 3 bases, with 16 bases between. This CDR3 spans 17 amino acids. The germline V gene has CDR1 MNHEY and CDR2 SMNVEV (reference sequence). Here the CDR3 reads CASSLSPRGGRTDTQYF. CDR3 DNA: TGTGCCAGCAGTTTATCACCTCGTGGGGGTAGGACAGATACGCAGTATTTT.

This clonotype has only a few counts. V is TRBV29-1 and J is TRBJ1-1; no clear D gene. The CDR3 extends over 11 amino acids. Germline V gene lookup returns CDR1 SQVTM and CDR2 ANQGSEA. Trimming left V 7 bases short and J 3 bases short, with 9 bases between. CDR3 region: CSAGWDTEAFF. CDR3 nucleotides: TGCAGCGCAGGTTGGGACACTGAAGCTTTCTTT.

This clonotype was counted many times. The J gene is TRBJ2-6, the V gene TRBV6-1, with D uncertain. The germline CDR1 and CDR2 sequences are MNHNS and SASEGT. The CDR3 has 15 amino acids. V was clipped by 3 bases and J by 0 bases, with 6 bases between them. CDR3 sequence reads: CASSDRFSGANVLTF. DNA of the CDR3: TGTGCCAGCAGTGACAGGTTCTCTGGGGCCAACGTCCTGACTTTC.

CDR3 in DNA: TGTGCCAGCAGCGTACTGCCCCGCTGGACCGGGGAGCTGTTTTTT. Residues: CASSVLPRWTGELFF. The V and J genes are TRBV9 and TRBJ2-2; D is uncertain. The V and J ends lost 1 base and 5 bases respectively, with 12 bases between them. Germline CDR1 is SGDLS and CDR2 is YYNGEE. The CDR3 is made up of 15 amino acids.

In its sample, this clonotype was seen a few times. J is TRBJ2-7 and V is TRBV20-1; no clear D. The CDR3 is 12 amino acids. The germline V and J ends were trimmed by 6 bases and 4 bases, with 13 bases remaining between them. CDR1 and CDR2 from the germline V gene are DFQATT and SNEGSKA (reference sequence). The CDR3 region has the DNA TGCAGTGCGGAATTTGCCCCGTACGAGCAGTACTTC. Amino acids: CSAEFAPYEQYF.

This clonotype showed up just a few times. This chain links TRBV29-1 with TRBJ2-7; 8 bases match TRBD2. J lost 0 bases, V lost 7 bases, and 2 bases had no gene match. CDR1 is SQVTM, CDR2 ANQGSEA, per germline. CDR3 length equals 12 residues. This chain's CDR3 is CSALADSYEQYF. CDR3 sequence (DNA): TGCAGCGCACTAGCGGACTCCTACGAGCAGTACTTC.